The 32 T cell receptor beta chains below were found in one sample sequenced in a study of blood T cell repertoires in COVID-19 (dated by TCRdb to about 2020). Libraries were made using the immunoSEQ multiplex PCR assay. In TCRdb, the immuneACCESS table is reduced to in-frame sequences with V and J assigned. These tables do not hold every clone; where another copy was compared, an unresolved V gene accounts for under half, and the others remain unexplained. Recorded for this sample are about 240,000 clones; roughly 80% of them occurred a single time. Jointly, the top ten make up roughly 8% of the sample. The source material was peripheral blood. The receptor set was obtained from a woman older than 75 with COVID-19, enrolled during active disease.

Notes on this clone: The same CDR3 can be traced to other DNA sequences in this sample. The chain joins TRBV5-1 to TRBJ2-1, with a possible D match to TRBD2 (5 bases). This CDR3 has 15 amino acids. V lost 0 bases to trimming and J lost 1 base, with 8 bases between them. Germline-derived CDR1 and CDR2 are SGHRS and YFSETQ. The CDR3 DNA sequence: TGCGCCAGCAGCTTGGGCGGGTCATCCTACAATGAGCAGTTCTTC. Encoded protein: CASSLGGSSYNEQFF.

This chain links TRBV6-5 with TRBJ1-5; D not resolved. This CDR3 contains 15 residues. The V and J ends lost 6 bases and 1 base respectively, with 13 bases between them. The germline gives CDR1 MNHEY, CDR2 SVGAGI. The CDR3: CASRWRTGSNQPQHF. CDR3 bases: TGTGCCAGCAGATGGAGGACGGGGAGCAATCAGCCCCAGCATTTT.

This clone was seen just once. V gene TRBV5-1 combines with J gene TRBJ2-7; 12 nucleotides match TRBD2. The CDR3 has 17 residues. V shed 2 bases and J 2 bases; nucleotides not matched to a gene: 8. Germline V gene lookup returns CDR1 SGHRS and CDR2 YFSETQ. CDR3 nucleotide sequence: TGCGCCAGCAGCTTCACCCTAGCGGGAGGGAGCCCCTACGAGCAGTACTTC. Encoded protein: CASSFTLAGGSPYEQYF.

The chain joins TRBV4-2 to TRBJ1-6; D is unclear. The germline V gene encodes CDR1 LGHNA and CDR2 YNFKEQ. CDR3 length: 16 amino acids. V was shortened by 0 bases and J by 2 bases, with 8 bases between the two germline ends. Here the CDR3 DNA reads TGTGCCAGCAGCCAAGATCCCCAGGCCTATAATTCACCCCTCCACTTT. Its protein is CASSQDPQAYNSPLHF.

The rearrangement uses TRBV11-2 and TRBJ2-7; 7 bases fit TRBD1. Germline trimming cut 3 bases from V and 6 bases from J; bases unmatched to any gene: 5. There are 13 residues in the CDR3. Per germline, CDR1 SGHAT and CDR2 FQNNGV. CDR3 protein: CASSFGTVGEQYF. Written as DNA, the CDR3 is TGTGCCAGCAGCTTCGGGACAGTGGGCGAGCAGTACTTC.

The chain employs TRBV30 and TRBJ1-1, with D perhaps matching TRBD1 (6 bases). The CDR3 totals 14 residues. Per germline, CDR1 GTSNPN and CDR2 SVGIG (reference sequence). Trimming pared 5 bases from V and 2 bases from J, leaving 15 bases between. In DNA form, the CDR3 reads TGTGCCTGGGGAGTAGGGGGGGGTAACACTGAAGCTTTCTTT. This translates into CAWGVGGGNTEAFF.

V and J are TRBV2 and TRBJ1-6; 7 nucleotides agree with TRBD1. CDR1 and CDR2 (germline): SNHLY, FYNNEI. The CDR3 sequence is 14 residues long. V lost 8 bases, J lost 9 bases, and 10 bases stayed unmatched. CDR3 bases: TGTGCCAGCCGTATTGGAGACAGGGTTTCACCCCTCCACTTT. Its protein is CASRIGDRVSPLHF.

The rearrangement links TRBV28 to TRBJ1-1, with unresolved D. The germline CDR1 and CDR2 sequences are MDHEN and SYDVKM. V lost 3 bases and J lost 7, with 12 bases in between. The CDR3 sequence is 13 residues long. This CDR3 is CASSFRLSVEAFF. The DNA for the CDR3 is TGTGCCAGCAGTTTCCGCTTATCGGTTGAAGCTTTCTTT.

There are a few counts of this clone. The chain joins TRBV5-1 to TRBJ1-4; TRBD1 might be the D (5 bases). This CDR3 is built from 15 residues. V gave up 0 bases and J gave up 7 bases, with 13 bases separating them. Germline V CDR1 and CDR2: SGHRS, YFSETQ. The CDR3 nucleotides are TGCGCCAGCAGCTTGGGGAGGGGTTGGGGTGAAAAACTGTTTTTT. Translating gives CASSLGRGWGEKLFF.

V usage is TRBV11-2 and J usage is TRBJ2-7; no firm D call. Per germline, CDR1 SGHAT and CDR2 FQNNGV. Trimming stripped 2 bases from V and 4 bases from J, with 12 bases between. The CDR3 length is 14 residues. The CDR3 protein is CASSLSRLPYEQYF. The CDR3, as DNA: TGTGCCAGCAGCTTAAGCAGGCTCCCTTACGAGCAGTACTTC. Looking up the rest from reference TRBV11-2 and TRBJ2-7 gives the full variable domain: EAGVAQSPRYKIIEKRQSVAFWCNPISGHATLYWYQQILGQGPKLLIQFQNNGVVDDSQLPKDRFSAERLKGVDSTLKIQPAKLEDSAVYLCASSLSRLPYEQYFGPGTRLTVT.

The CDR3 coding sequence is TGTGCCAGCAGCTTGGCCCCAGGATCACCCCTCCACTTT. Translation: CASSLAPGSPLHF. The chain couples TRBV5-6 to TRBJ1-6; D unresolved. Trimming shortened V by 0 bases and J by 10 bases, and 8 bases separated the two germline ends. CDR1 SGHDT and CDR2 YYEEEE come from the germline V gene. The CDR3 extends over 13 amino acids. The variable domain in full, completed from reference TRBV5-6 and TRBJ1-6, reads DAGVTQSPTHLIKTRGQQVTLRCSPKSGHDTVSWYQQALGQGPQFIFQYYEEEERQRGNFPDRFSGHQFPNYSSELNVNALLLGDSALYLCASSLAPGSPLHFGNGTRLTVT.

This chain joins TRBV4-1 and TRBJ2-1; TRBD1 matches at 8 bases. Germline lookup yields CDR1 MGHRA and CDR2 YSYEKL. The V gene end was trimmed by 4 bases and the J gene end by 4 bases; junction bases not matched to a gene: 12. The CDR3 sequence is 17 residues long. The CDR3 here is CASSRGPQGALYNEQFF. CDR3 coding DNA: TGCGCCAGCAGCCGTGGACCCCAGGGGGCTTTGTACAATGAGCAGTTCTTC.

The gene calls are TRBV9 and TRBJ1-2; D unclear. The V and J ends lost 4 bases and 0 bases respectively, with 16 bases between them. This CDR3 region has 16 residues. The germline CDR1 and CDR2 sequences are SGDLS and YYNGEE. The CDR3 spells CASSYEGGRANYGYTF. The CDR3 coding sequence is TGTGCCAGCAGCTATGAAGGCGGCAGAGCTAACTATGGCTACACCTTC.

The V gene is TRBV5-1, the J gene TRBJ2-7; 9 bases align to TRBD2. In germline, CDR1 is SGHRS, CDR2 YFSETQ. The junction had 5 bases not matched to a gene; V was cut back by 4 bases and J by 3 bases. CDR3 length: 14 residues. The CDR3 protein is CASSLGAGGYEQYF. CDR3 sequence (DNA): TGCGCCAGCAGCCTCGGAGCGGGGGGCTACGAGCAGTACTTC.

This chain connects TRBV11-2 to TRBJ2-3; D gene ambiguous. Germline assignment: CDR1 SGHAT and CDR2 FQNNGV. V lost 0 bases to trimming and J lost 2 bases, with 9 bases between them. The CDR3 covers 15 residues. This CDR3 reads CASSLDSLSTDTQYF. DNA for the CDR3: TGTGCCAGCAGCTTAGACAGTCTCTCCACAGATACGCAGTATTTT.

The chain employs TRBV7-2 and TRBJ2-7; a weak D match, TRBD2 (7 bases). Trimming removed 7 bases at V and 2 bases at J, with 12 bases between. Germline CDR1 and CDR2: SGHTA and FQGNSA. CDR3 length: 13 amino acids. The CDR3 region is CASTQGRAYEQYF. The CDR3 bases are TGTGCCAGCACCCAGGGGAGGGCCTACGAGCAGTACTTC. Full variable domain (remainder filled in from reference TRBV7-2 and TRBJ2-7): GAGVSQSPSNKVTEKGKDVELRCDPISGHTALYWYRQSLGQGLEFLIYFQGNSAPDKSGLPSDRFSAERTGGSVSTLTIQRTQQEDSAVYLCASTQGRAYEQYFGPGTRLTVT.

This clone was recorded a few times. The genes are TRBV7-9 and TRBJ1-4, with 11 bases identical to TRBD1. Germline CDR1 reads SEHNR; CDR2 reads FQNEAQ (reference sequence). J lost 5 bases, V lost 4 bases, and 9 bases had no gene match. The CDR3 loop spans 17 amino acids. The chain's CDR3 is CASSSAGQGVRNEKLFF. CDR3 DNA: TGTGCCAGCAGCTCCGCGGGACAGGGGGTTAGGAATGAAAAACTGTTTTTT.

This rearrangement joins TRBV3-1 (or the pseudogene TRBV3-2) to TRBJ2-7; TRBD2 matches at 10 bases. Germline CDR1 and CDR2: LGHDT and YNNKEL (reference sequence). After removal of 1 base from V and 4 bases from J, the junction contained 4 bases not matched to a gene. This CDR3 comprises 15 residues. CDR3 DNA: TGTGCCAGCAGCCAAGGTACTAGCGGGACGTACGAGCAGTACTTC. Its translation: CASSQGTSGTYEQYF.

This chain joins TRBV6-5 and TRBJ2-1, with 9 bases aligning to TRBD2. This CDR3 comprises 16 residues. V shed 1 base and J 7 bases; nucleotides not matched to a gene: 8. Germline V gene lookup returns CDR1 MNHEY and CDR2 SVGAGI. As DNA, the CDR3 is TGTGCCAGCAGTTACTTCGGGTCTAGCGGGAAAAATGAGCAGTTCTTC. The encoded protein is CASSYFGSSGKNEQFF.

This chain connects TRBV6-5 to TRBJ1-1; D gene ambiguous. CDR1 MNHEY and CDR2 SVGAGI come from the germline V gene. CDR3 length: 14 residues. V lost 2 bases to trimming and J lost 1 base, with 8 bases between them. CDR3 sequence: CASSYGGRNTEAFF. CDR3 nucleotides: TGTGCCAGCAGTTACGGAGGCAGGAACACTGAAGCTTTCTTT.

This chain uses TRBV4-2 with TRBJ2-7, with 7 bases that match TRBD2. V lost 2 bases, J lost 5 bases, and 12 bases stayed unmatched. Germline CDR1 is LGHNA and CDR2 is YNFKEQ. The CDR3 spans 16 residues. The CDR3 protein is CASSQPTGGGSNEQYF. The CDR3 bases are TGTGCCAGCAGCCAACCGACGGGCGGGGGAAGTAACGAGCAGTACTTC.

This rearrangement joins TRBV3-1 (or the pseudogene TRBV3-2) to TRBJ1-1; possible D gene TRBD1, 5 bases. Germline CDR1 LGHDT, CDR2 YNNKEL (reference sequence). The CDR3 loop spans 16 amino acids. Trimming took 4 bases from V and 0 from J, leaving 15 bases between them. The CDR3 nucleotides are TGTGCCAGCAGCCCGTGGGGAGGGGCTTTGAACACTGAAGCTTTCTTT. Its translation: CASSPWGGALNTEAFF.

This clone was seen a handful of times. The chain joins TRBV6-5 to TRBJ2-1, with D maybe TRBD2 (5 bases). Deletions cut 6 bases from V and 2 bases from J, with 14 bases between. Germline V gene data show CDR1 as MNHEY and CDR2 as SVGAGI. The CDR3 consists of 15 residues. CDR3 bases: TGTGCCAGCAGGCTTACCGCGGGCCCCTACAATGAGCAGTTCTTC. It specifies CASRLTAGPYNEQFF.

This chain connects TRBV5-1 to TRBJ2-2; D remains unclear. The CDR3 consists of 12 residues. V was clipped by 1 base and J by 6 bases, with 4 bases between them. Germline V lookup: CDR1 SGHRS, CDR2 YFSETQ. CDR3 nucleotide sequence: TGCGCCAGCAGCTTGTCGGCCGGGGAGCTGTTTTTT. Protein: CASSLSAGELFF. The variable domain in full, completed from reference TRBV5-1 and TRBJ2-2, reads KAGVTQTPRYLIKTRGQQVTLSCSPISGHRSVSWYQQTPGQGLQFLFEYFSETQRNKGNFPGRFSGRQFSNSRSEMNVSTLELGDSALYLCASSLSAGELFFGEGSRLTVL.

The chain employs TRBV4-1 and TRBJ2-5, with a weak D call TRBD1 (5 bases). CDR3 size: 15 residues. Between the trimmed V and J ends, which lost 2 bases and 1 base, there was a span of 11 bases. Germline V CDR1 and CDR2: MGHRA, YSYEKL. The CDR3 here is CASSQQGASQETQYF. CDR3 bases: TGCGCCAGCAGCCAACAAGGGGCTAGCCAAGAGACCCAGTACTTC.

The rearrangement uses TRBV7-3 and TRBJ2-7; weak D call: TRBD2 (5 bases). Trimming stripped 8 bases from V and 0 bases from J, with 11 bases between. The germline V gene encodes CDR1 SGHTA and CDR2 FQGTGA. CDR3 size: 13 residues. CDR3 coding DNA: TGTGCCAGCGCTGCGGGTCCCTCCTACGAGCAGTACTTC. Translation: CASAAGPSYEQYF.

For this clone: The junction shows a germline mismatch at one end, possibly a read error. The gene calls are TRBV5-4 and TRBJ1-2; weak D call: TRBD1 (5 bases). CDR3 length: 13 residues. Germline values: CDR1 SGHNT, CDR2 YYREEE (reference sequence). The CDR3 nucleotides are TGTGCCAGCAGCTTGGGTTGGGATCCAGGGAGGGCCTTC. Translation gives CASSLGWDPGRAF.

This clone has just one count. The chain uses TRBV6-5 and TRBJ1-2; 10 bases map to TRBD1. The CDR3 runs to 15 residues. V shed 0 bases and J 4 bases; nucleotides not matched to a gene: 2. CDR1 is MNHEY and CDR2 is SVGAGI in the germline V gene. DNA of the CDR3: TGTGCCAGCAGTTACTCGGGACAGGGGACCTATGGCTACACCTTC. Protein: CASSYSGQGTYGYTF.

This chain connects TRBV6-5 to TRBJ1-4; no clear D. Between the trimmed V and J ends, which lost 8 bases and 0 bases, there was a span of 7 bases. The CDR3 has 13 residues. Germline V gene sequence: CDR1 MNHEY, CDR2 SVGAGI. CDR3 coding DNA: TGTGCCAGCGCCGGTGCAACTAATGAAAAACTGTTTTTT. This translates into CASAGATNEKLFF.

This chain links TRBV5-4 with TRBJ2-3, with 11 bases fitting TRBD2. Germline V gives CDR1 SGHNT, CDR2 YYREEE (reference sequence). This CDR3 has 16 amino acids. V shed 1 base, J shed 1 base, and the junction held 2 bases outside the gene matches. The CDR3 here is CASSLLAGGGTDTQYF. In DNA form, the CDR3 reads TGTGCCAGCAGCTTGTTAGCGGGAGGGGGCACAGATACGCAGTATTTT.

V and J are TRBV29-1 and TRBJ2-7; TRBD2 agrees at 11 bases. Looked up from germline, CDR1 is SQVTM and CDR2 is ANQGSEA. The CDR3 contains 16 residues. V lost 7 bases and J lost 1; bases outside the gene matches: 12. CDR3 sequence: CSAGTSGSSRSYEQYF. DNA of the CDR3: TGCAGCGCTGGGACTAGCGGCTCCTCTAGGTCCTACGAGCAGTACTTC.

The chain is built from TRBV11-3 and TRBJ2-7, with 11 bases aligning to TRBD1. The CDR3 sequence is 14 residues long. From germline, CDR1 is SGHNT and CDR2 YENEEA. After removal of 5 bases from V and 5 bases from J, the junction contained 5 bases not matched to a gene. The chain's CDR3 is CASSPGTGGNEQYF. CDR3 bases: TGTGCCAGCAGCCCCGGGACAGGGGGAAACGAGCAGTACTTC.